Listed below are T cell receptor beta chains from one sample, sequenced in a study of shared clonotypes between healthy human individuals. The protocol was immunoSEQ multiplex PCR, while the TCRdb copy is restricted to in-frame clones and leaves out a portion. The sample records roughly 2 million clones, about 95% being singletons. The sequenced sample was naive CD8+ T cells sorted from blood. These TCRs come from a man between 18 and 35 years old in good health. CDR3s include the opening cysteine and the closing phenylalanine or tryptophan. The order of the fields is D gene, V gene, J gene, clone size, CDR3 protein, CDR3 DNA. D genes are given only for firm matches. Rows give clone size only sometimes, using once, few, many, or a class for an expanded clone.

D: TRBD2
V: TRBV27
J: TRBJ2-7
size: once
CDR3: CASSFLEASGSPYEQYF
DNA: TGTGCCAGCAGTTTCCTGGAGGCTAGCGGGAGCCCCTACGAGCAGTACTTC

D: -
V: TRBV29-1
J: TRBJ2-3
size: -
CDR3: CSVAGIPSTDTQYF
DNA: TGCAGCGTTGCGGGGATTCCAAGCACAGATACGCAGTATTTT

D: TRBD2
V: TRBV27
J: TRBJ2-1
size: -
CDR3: CASTLWASGREYNEQFF
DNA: TGTGCCAGCACCCTATGGGCTAGCGGGAGGGAGTACAATGAGCAGTTCTTC

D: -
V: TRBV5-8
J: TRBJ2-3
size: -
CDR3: CASSFKGPDTQYF
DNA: TGTGCCAGCAGCTTTAAAGGCCCAGATACGCAGTATTTT

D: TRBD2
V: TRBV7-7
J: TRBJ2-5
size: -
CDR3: CASSPTSGRGETQYF
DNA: TGTGCTAGCAGCCCAACTAGCGGGAGGGGAGAGACCCAGTACTTC

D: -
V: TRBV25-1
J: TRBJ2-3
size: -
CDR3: CASSEYRAGTTDTQYF
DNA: TGTGCCAGCAGTGAATACCGGGCAGGGACCACAGATACGCAGTATTTT

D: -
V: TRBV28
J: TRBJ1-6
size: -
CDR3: CASRAGVGPPLHF
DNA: TGTGCCAGCAGGGCCGGTGTAGGGCCACCCCTCCACTTT

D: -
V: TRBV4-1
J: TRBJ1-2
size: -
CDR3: CASSQAGSNYGYTF
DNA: TGCGCCAGCAGCCAAGCAGGGTCTAACTATGGCTACACCTTC

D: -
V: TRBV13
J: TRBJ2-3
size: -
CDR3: CASSFGSDTDTQYF
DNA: TGTGCCAGCAGCTTTGGCAGTGACACAGATACGCAGTATTTT

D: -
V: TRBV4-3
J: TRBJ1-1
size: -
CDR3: CASSQDFSKNTEAFF
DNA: TGCGCCAGCAGCCAAGATTTCTCCAAGAACACTGAAGCTTTCTTT

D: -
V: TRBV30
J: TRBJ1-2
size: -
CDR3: CARCTSNYGYTF
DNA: TGTGCCCGGTGTACATCTAACTATGGCTACACCTTC

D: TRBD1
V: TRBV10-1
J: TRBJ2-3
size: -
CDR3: CASSPDRVGTDTQYF
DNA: TGCGCCAGCAGCCCGGACAGGGTGGGAACAGATACGCAGTATTTT

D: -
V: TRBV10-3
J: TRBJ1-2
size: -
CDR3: CAISESRNYGYTF
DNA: TGTGCCATCAGTGAGTCCCGAAACTATGGCTACACCTTC

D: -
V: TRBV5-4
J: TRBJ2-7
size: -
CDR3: CASSLGVSYEQYF
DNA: TGTGCCAGCAGTTTAGGCGTGTCCTACGAGCAGTACTTC

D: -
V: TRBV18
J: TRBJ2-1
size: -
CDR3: CASSPAGSPTYNEQFF
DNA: TGTGCCAGCTCACCCGCGGGCAGTCCAACCTACAATGAGCAGTTCTTC

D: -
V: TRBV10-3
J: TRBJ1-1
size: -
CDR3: CAIQGPVNTEAFF
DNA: TGTGCCATCCAGGGTCCCGTGAACACTGAAGCTTTCTTT

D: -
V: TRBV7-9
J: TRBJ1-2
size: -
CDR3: CASSFGQPNGYTF
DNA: TGTGCCAGCAGCTTCGGACAGCCTAATGGCTACACCTTC

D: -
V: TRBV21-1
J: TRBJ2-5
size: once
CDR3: CASSKGRLQETQYF
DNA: TGTGCCAGCAGCAAAGGGCGGCTCCAAGAGACCCAGTACTTC

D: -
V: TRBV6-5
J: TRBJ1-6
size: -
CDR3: CASSYRNSPLHF
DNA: TGTGCCAGCAGTTATAGGAATTCACCCCTCCACTTT

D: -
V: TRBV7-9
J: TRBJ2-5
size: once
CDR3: CASSDTNQETQYF
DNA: TGTGCCAGCAGCGACACTAACCAAGAGACCCAGTACTTC

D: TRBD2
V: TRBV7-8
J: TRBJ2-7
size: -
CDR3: CASTPHERGSHEQYF
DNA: TGTGCCAGCACCCCCCATGAGCGGGGGAGCCACGAGCAGTACTTC

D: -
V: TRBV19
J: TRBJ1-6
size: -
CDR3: CASMGYSYNSPLHF
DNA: TGTGCCAGTATGGGGTACTCCTATAATTCACCCCTCCACTTT

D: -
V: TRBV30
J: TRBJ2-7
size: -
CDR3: CALEPDDHYEQYF
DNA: TGTGCTTTGGAGCCGGACGATCACTACGAGCAGTACTTC

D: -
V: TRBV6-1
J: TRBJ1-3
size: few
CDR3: CASSADVGDTIYF
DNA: TGTGCCAGCAGTGCGGATGTGGGGGACACCATATATTTT

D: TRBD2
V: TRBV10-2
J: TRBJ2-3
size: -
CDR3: CASSEWAGGPDDTQYF
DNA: TGCGCCAGCAGTGAATGGGCGGGAGGGCCCGATGATACGCAGTATTTT